This entry features one T cell receptor beta chain sequence. The antigen is undetermined. The CDR3 length is 14 residues. V was pared by 8 bases and J by 1 base, with 9 bases between. The data derive from a study of T cell repertoires in cytomegalovirus infection. The overall study: Recently described HLA-C-restricted plus well-studied HLA-B-restricted CMV epitopes were used. Indications came from public TCR beta signatures; they pointed to CMV infection and to a matching HLA type.

Study-wide results and caveats: In two of eight donors, the top clonotype was HLA-C-restricted CMV-specific.

TCRdb re-derived calls from the reads in MiXCR, one entry per CDR3 protein. The sample lists about 740,000 distinct CDR3 sequences, about 33% occurring once. Source: cultured PBMCs, taken from culture after CMV antigen stimulation. The receptor comes from a human donor in good health (CMV status not recorded). Some clones in this sample may be carry-over from other donors' samples. The chain has TRBV12-3 or TRBV12-4 and TRBJ2-6; D is unresolved. Written as DNA, the CDR3 is TGTGCCAGCGAACCTAGGTCTGGGGCCAACGTCCTGACTTTC. Its protein product is CASEPRSGANVLTF.